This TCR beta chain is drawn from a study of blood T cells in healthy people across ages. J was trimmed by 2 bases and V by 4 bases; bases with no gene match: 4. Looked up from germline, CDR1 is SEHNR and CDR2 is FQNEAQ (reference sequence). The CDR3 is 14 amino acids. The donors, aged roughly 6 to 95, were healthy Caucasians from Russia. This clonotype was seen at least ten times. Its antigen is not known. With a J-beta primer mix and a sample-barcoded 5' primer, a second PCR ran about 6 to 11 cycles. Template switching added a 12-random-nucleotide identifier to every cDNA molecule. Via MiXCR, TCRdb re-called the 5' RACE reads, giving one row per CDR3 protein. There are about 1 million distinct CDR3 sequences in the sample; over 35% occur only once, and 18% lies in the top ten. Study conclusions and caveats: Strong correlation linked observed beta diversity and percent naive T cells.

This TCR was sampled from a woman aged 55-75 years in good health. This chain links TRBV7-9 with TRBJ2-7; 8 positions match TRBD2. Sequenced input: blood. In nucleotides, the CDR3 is TGTGCCAGCAGCTCTAGCGGGCCGACCTACGAGCAGTACTTC. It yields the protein CASSSSGPTYEQYF.